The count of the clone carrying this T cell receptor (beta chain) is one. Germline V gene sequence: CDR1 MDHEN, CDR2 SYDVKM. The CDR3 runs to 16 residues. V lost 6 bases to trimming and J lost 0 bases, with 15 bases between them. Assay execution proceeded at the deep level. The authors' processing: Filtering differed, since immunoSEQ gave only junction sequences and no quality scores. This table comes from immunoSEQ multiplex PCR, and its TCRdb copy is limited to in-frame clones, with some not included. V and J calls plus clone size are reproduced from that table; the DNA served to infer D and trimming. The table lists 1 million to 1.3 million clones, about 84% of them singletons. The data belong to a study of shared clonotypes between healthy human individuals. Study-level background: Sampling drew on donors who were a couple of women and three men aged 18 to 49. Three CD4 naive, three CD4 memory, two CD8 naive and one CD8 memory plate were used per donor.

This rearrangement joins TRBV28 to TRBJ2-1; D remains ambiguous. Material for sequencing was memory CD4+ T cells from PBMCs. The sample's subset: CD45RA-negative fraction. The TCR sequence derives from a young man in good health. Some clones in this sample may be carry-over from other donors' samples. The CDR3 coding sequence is TGTGCCAGCAGCTCGACGAAGTGGGTCTCCTACAATGAGCAGTTCTTC. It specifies CASSSTKWVSYNEQFF.